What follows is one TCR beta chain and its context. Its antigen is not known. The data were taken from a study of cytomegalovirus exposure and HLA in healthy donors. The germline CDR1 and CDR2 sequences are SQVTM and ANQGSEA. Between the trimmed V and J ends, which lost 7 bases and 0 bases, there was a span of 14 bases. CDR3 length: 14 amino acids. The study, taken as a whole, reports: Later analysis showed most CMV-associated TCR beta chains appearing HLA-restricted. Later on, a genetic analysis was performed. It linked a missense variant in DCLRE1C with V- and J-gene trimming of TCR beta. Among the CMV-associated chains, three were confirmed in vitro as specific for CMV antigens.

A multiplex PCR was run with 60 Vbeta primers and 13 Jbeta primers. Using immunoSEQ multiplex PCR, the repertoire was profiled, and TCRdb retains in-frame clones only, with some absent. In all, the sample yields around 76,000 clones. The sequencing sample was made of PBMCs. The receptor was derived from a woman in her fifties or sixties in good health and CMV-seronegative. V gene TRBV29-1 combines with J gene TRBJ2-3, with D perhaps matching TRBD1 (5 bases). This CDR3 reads CSAQATASTDTQYF. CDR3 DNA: TGCAGCGCCCAGGCGACAGCTAGCACAGATACGCAGTATTTT.